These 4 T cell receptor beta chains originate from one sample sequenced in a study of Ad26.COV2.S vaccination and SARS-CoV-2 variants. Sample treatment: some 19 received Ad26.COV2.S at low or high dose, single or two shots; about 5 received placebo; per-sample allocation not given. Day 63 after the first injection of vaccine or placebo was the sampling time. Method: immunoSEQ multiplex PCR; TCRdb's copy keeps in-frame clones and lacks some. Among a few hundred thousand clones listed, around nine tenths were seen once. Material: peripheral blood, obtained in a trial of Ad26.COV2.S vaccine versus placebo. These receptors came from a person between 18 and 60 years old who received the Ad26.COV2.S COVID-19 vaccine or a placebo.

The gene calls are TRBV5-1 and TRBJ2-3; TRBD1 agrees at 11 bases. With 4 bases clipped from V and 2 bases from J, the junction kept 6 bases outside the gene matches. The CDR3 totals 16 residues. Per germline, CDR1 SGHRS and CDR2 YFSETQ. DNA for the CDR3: TGCGCCAGCAGCACTGGACAGGGGGCAGACACAGATACGCAGTATTTT. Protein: CASSTGQGADTDTQYF.

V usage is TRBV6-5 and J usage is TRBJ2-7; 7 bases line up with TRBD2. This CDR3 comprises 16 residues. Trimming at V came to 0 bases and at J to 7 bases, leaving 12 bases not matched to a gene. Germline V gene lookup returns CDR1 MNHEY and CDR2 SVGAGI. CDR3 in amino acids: CASSYSIPAGAQEQYF. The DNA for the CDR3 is TGTGCCAGCAGTTACTCGATCCCCGCGGGAGCTCAGGAGCAGTACTTC.

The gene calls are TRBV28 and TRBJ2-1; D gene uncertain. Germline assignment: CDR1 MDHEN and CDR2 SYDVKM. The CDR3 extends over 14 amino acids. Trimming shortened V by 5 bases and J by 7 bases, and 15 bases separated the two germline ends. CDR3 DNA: TGTGCCAGCAGTCCGCTAGGGTCGTCAAATGAGCAGTTCTTC. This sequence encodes CASSPLGSSNEQFF.

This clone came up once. CDR3 in DNA: TGTGCCAGCAGCCCTCGAGGACGGATACTTACTGAAGCTTTCTTT. Amino acids: CASSPRGRILTEAFF. The chain recombines TRBV11-1 with TRBJ1-1; D is uncertain. V lost 5 bases and J lost 5, with 18 bases in between. The germline CDR1 and CDR2 sequences are SGHAT and FQDESV (reference sequence). CDR3 length: 15 amino acids.